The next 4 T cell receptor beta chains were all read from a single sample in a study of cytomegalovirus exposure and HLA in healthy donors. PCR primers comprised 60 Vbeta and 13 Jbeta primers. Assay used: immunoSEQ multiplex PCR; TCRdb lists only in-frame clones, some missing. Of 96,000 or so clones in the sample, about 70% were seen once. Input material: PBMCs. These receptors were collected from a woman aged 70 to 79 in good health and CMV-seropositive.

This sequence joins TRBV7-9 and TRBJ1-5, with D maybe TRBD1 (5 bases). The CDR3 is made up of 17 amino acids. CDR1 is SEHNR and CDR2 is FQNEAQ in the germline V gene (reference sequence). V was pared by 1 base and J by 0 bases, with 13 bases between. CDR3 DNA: TGTGCCAGCAGCTTAGGTGGGGCACTATATAGCAATCAGCCCCAGCATTTT. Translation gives CASSLGGALYSNQPQHF.

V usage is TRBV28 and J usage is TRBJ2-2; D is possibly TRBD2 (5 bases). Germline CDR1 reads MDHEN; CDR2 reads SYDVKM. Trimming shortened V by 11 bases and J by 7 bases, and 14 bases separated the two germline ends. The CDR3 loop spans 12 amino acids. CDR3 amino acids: CAHGVAIGELFF. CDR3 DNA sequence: TGTGCCCACGGGGTGGCCATCGGGGAGCTGTTTTTT.

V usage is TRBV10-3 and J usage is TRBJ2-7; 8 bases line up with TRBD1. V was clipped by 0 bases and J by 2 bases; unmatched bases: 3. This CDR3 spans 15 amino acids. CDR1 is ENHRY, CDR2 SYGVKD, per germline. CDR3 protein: CAISESGQGTYEQYF. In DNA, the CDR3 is TGTGCCATCAGTGAGTCAGGACAGGGAACCTACGAGCAGTACTTC.

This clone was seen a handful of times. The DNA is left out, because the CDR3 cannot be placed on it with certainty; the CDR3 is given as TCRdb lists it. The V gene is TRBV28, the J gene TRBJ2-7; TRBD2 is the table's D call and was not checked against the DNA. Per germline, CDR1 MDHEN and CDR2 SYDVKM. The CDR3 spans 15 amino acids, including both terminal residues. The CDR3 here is CASSLGFGAGYEQYF.